Listed below are T cell receptor beta chains from one sample, sequenced in a study of neurological immune-mediated disorders. TCRdb passed the 5' RACE reads through MiXCR, listing each CDR3 protein once. The sample lists about 40,000 distinct CDR3 sequences, roughly 2.5% occurring once. The specimen sequenced was PBMCs. The source is a man aged 45-65 years with multiple sclerosis. Each CDR3 is given with its conserved first and last residue. Each record gives: D gene, J gene, V gene, CDR3 length, clone size, CDR3 protein, CDR3 DNA. The D gene is left open where the match is weak. Not every row has a clone size; where given, it reads once, few, many or a size class.

.,TRBJ2-3,TRBV7-2,15,many,CASSLRVKSSDTQYF,TGTGCCAGCAGCTTACGGGTCAAGTCCTCAGATACGCAGTATTTT
.,TRBJ1-3,TRBV9,15,many,CASSVEPSSGNTIYF,TGTGCCAGCAGCGTAGAGCCATCATCTGGAAACACCATATATTTT
.,TRBJ1-2,TRBV5-1,13,many,CASSLTENYGYTF,TGCGCCAGCAGCTTGACAGAGAACTATGGCTACACCTTC
TRBD1,TRBJ2-2,TRBV7-9,16,many,CASSFSRTGNTGELFF,TGTGCCAGCAGCTTTAGCCGGACAGGGAACACCGGGGAGCTGTTTTTT
.,TRBJ2-6,TRBV25-1,14,many,CASSVGSGANVLTF,TGTGCCAGCAGTGTGGGCTCTGGGGCCAACGTCCTGACTTTC
.,TRBJ1-4,TRBV10-3,14,many,CAISDIASNEKLFF,TGTGCCATCAGTGATATAGCCAGCAATGAAAAACTGTTTTTT
TRBD1,TRBJ2-6,TRBV27,16,.,CASSLTGGGGANVLTF,TGTGCCAGCAGTTTGACAGGGGGAGGAGGGGCCAACGTCCTGACTTTC
.,TRBJ2-6,TRBV5-1,18,many,CASSSPRATISGANVLTF,TGCGCCAGCAGCTCCCCCAGGGCAACTATCTCTGGGGCCAACGTCCTGACTTTC
.,TRBJ1-1,TRBV20-1,11,many,CSAIYDTEAFF,TGCAGTGCTATTTACGACACTGAAGCTTTCTTT
TRBD1,TRBJ2-3,TRBV10-3,16,many,CAISPGTGVGTDTQYF,TGTGCCATCAGTCCCGGGACAGGGGTTGGGACAGATACGCAGTATTTT
.,TRBJ1-3,TRBV20-1,12,many,CSAKRAGNTIYF,TGCAGTGCTAAAAGGGCTGGAAACACCATATATTTT
TRBD1,TRBJ2-3,TRBV5-1,12,many,CASSSTGDTQYF,TGCGCCAGCAGCTCGACAGGGGATACGCAGTATTTT
.,TRBJ2-3,TRBV7-9,14,.,CAISEGLSTDTQYF,TGTGCCATCAGCGAGGGACTCTCCACAGATACGCAGTATTTT
.,TRBJ1-4,TRBV7-6,15,many,CASSLVGNSNEKLFF,TGTGCCAGCAGCTTAGTAGGAAACTCTAACGAAAAACTGTTTTTT
TRBD1,TRBJ2-5,TRBV20-1,14,many,CSASKGQLQETQYF,TGCAGTGCTAGTAAGGGACAGCTACAAGAGACCCAGTACTTC
.,TRBJ2-7,TRBV4-2,14,many,CASSQDNGNYEQYF,TGTGCCAGCAGCCAAGATAATGGGAACTACGAGCAGTACTTC
.,TRBJ1-2,TRBV3-1,14,many,CASSHLGAGLGYTF,TGTGCCAGCAGCCATCTCGGCGCGGGGCTTGGCTACACCTTC
.,TRBJ1-1,TRBV6-6,14,.,CASSYDRKNTEAFF,TGTGCCAGCAGTTACGACAGAAAGAACACTGAAGCTTTCTTT
TRBD1,TRBJ2-5,TRBV15,15,many,CATSRDGDSQETQYF,TGTGCCACCAGCAGAGATGGGGACAGCCAAGAGACCCAGTACTTC
TRBD1,TRBJ1-6,TRBV9,15,many,CASSVSGQGTSPLHF,TGTGCCAGCAGCGTATCGGGACAGGGGACATCACCCCTCCACTTT
.,TRBJ2-5,TRBV12-3/TRBV12-4,15,many,CASSFRRRRQETQYF,TGTGCCAGCAGTTTCCGGCGGCGCCGCCAAGAGACCCAGTACTTC
.,TRBJ1-6,TRBV11-3,16,.,CASSFDEGTGNSPLNF,TGTGCCAGCAGCTTCGATGAAGGGACGGGAAATTCACCCCTCAACTTT
.,TRBJ2-1,TRBV7-3,14,many,CASSLWLNHNEQFF,TGTGCCAGCAGCTTATGGTTAAACCACAATGAGCAGTTCTTC
.,TRBJ1-2,TRBV7-2,13,many,CASSLAGLYGYTF,TGTGCCAGCAGCTTAGCGGGACTCTATGGCTACACCTTC
.,TRBJ1-4,TRBV12-3/TRBV12-4,14,many,CASSRRAINEKLFF,TGTGCCAGCAGTAGAAGGGCCATTAATGAAAAACTGTTTTTT
.,TRBJ2-1,TRBV20-1,14,few,CSAPYGGSGNEQFF,TGCAGTGCTCCATATGGGGGATCTGGGAATGAGCAGTTCTTC
.,TRBJ1-5,TRBV24-1,15,many,CATSDSASPNQPQNF,TGTGCCACCAGTGATTCTGCTTCGCCCAATCAGCCCCAGAATTTT
.,TRBJ2-5,TRBV5-1,15,many,CASSPLQGGQETQYF,TGCGCCAGCAGCCCTTTGCAGGGCGGCCAAGAGACCCAGTACTTC
.,TRBJ1-2,TRBV11-2,12,many,CASSSRKGGYTF,TGTGCCAGCAGCTCCCGAAAGGGTGGCTACACCTTC
.,TRBJ2-3,TRBV20-1,12,many,CSATGSTDTQYF,TGCAGTGCTACAGGGAGCACAGATACGCAGTATTTT
.,TRBJ1-3,TRBV28,14,many,CASETVRSGNTIYF,TGTGCCAGCGAGACAGTACGCTCTGGAAACACCATATATTTT
.,TRBJ2-7,TRBV7-8,14,many,CASSLLAGPYEQYF,TGTGCCAGCAGCTTATTGGCAGGCCCCTACGAGCAGTACTTC
.,TRBJ2-1,TRBV6-2/TRBV6-3,16,many,CASSSRGGSSYNEQFF,TGTGCCAGCAGTTCCCGCGGGGGCAGCTCCTACAATGAGCAGTTCTTC
.,TRBJ1-4,TRBV20-1,13,many,CSASRDKGEKLFF,TGCAGTGCCTCCCGGGATAAGGGAGAAAAACTGTTTTTT
.,TRBJ2-3,TRBV7-2,13,many,CASSFYGANTQYF,TGTGCCAGCAGCTTTTACGGTGCAAATACGCAGTATTTT
TRBD1,TRBJ1-1,TRBV7-9,14,many,CASSKGQKNTEAFF,TGTGCCAGCAGCAAGGGACAGAAGAACACTGAAGCTTTCTTT
.,TRBJ1-5,TRBV7-2,16,many,CASSLASVGNNQPQHF,TGTGCCAGCAGCTTAGCGTCGGTTGGGAACAATCAGCCCCAGCATTTT
TRBD2,TRBJ2-3,TRBV12-3/TRBV12-4,14,many,CATARGGGSDTQYF,TGTGCCACAGCAAGAGGCGGGGGATCAGATACGCAGTATTTT
.,TRBJ2-2,TRBV9,14,many,CASSERGSAGELFF,TGTGCCAGCAGCGAGCGAGGGAGTGCCGGGGAGCTGTTTTTT
.,TRBJ1-5,TRBV19,13,many,CASSSDRIKPQHF,TGTGCCAGTAGTTCCGACAGAATCAAGCCCCAGCATTTT
TRBD1,TRBJ2-3,TRBV7-6,16,many,CASSLAGQGASDTQYF,TGTGCCAGCAGCTTAGCAGGGCAGGGGGCATCAGATACGCAGTATTTT
.,TRBJ2-2,TRBV3-1,15,many,CASSPSWVGAGELFF,TGTGCCAGCAGCCCCTCATGGGTTGGGGCCGGGGAGCTGTTTTTT
TRBD1,TRBJ2-3,TRBV3-1,17,many,CASSVRQGAMRSDTQYF,TGTGCCAGCAGCGTCCGACAGGGGGCGATGCGTTCAGATACGCAGTATTTT
.,TRBJ2-1,TRBV12-3/TRBV12-4,14,many,CASQKLSRSYEQFF,TGTGCCAGCCAGAAACTAAGTAGGTCCTATGAGCAGTTCTTC
TRBD1,TRBJ1-4,TRBV20-1,14,many,CSARWGTGLGKLFF,TGCAGTGCTAGGTGGGGGACAGGCCTTGGAAAACTGTTTTTT
.,TRBJ1-1,TRBV10-3,13,medium-sized,CAISESGGTEAFF,TGTGCCATCAGTGAGTCCGGAGGGACTGAAGCTTTCTTT
.,TRBJ2-5,TRBV10-3,13,few,CAISDDPRETQYF,TGTGCCATCAGTGACGACCCTCGGGAGACCCAGTACTTC
TRBD2,TRBJ2-7,TRBV5-1,14,many,CASSLSGGHYEQYF,TGCGCCAGCAGCTTAAGCGGGGGACACTACGAGCAGTACTTC
.,TRBJ2-5,TRBV12-3/TRBV12-4,16,many,CASSLGGPGAEETQYF,TGTGCCAGCAGTCTCGGAGGTCCGGGGGCGGAGGAGACCCAGTACTTC
TRBD2,TRBJ2-7,TRBV24-1,14,many,CATSGGGDRYEQYF,TGTGCCACCAGCGGGGGGGGAGATCGCTACGAGCAGTACTTC
.,TRBJ1-2,TRBV2,14,many,CASTHGTPSYGYTF,TGTGCCAGCACCCACGGGACACCATCTTATGGCTACACCTTC
.,TRBJ1-4,TRBV4-2,16,many,CASSPSVLREGEKLFF,TGTGCCAGCAGCCCAAGTGTGTTGAGGGAGGGTGAAAAACTGTTTTTT
.,TRBJ2-4,TRBV12-3/TRBV12-4,14,many,CASSSGVPKNIQYF,TGTGCCAGCAGTTCGGGGGTCCCCAAAAACATTCAGTACTTC